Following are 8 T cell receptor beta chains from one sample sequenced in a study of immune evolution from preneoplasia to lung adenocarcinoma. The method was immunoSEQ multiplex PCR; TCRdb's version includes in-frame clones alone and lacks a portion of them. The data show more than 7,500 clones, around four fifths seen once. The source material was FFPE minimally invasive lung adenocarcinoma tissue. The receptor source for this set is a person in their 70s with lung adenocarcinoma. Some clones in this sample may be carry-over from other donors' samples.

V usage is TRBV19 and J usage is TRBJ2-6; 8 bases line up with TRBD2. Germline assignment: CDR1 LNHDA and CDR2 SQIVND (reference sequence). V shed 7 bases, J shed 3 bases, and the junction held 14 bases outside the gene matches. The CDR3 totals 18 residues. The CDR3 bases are TGTGCCAGTACCCAGGTGTCGGGAGGGGTAAGTGGGGCCAACGTCCTGACTTTC. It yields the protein CASTQVSGGVSGANVLTF.

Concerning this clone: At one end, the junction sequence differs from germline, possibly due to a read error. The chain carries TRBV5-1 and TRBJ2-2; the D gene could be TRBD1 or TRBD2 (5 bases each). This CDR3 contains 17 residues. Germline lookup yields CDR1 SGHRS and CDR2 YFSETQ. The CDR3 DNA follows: TGCGCCAGCACCTTGGCCGGCAGAGGGGTAAACACCGGGGAGCTGTTTTTT. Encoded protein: CASTLAGRGVNTGELFF.

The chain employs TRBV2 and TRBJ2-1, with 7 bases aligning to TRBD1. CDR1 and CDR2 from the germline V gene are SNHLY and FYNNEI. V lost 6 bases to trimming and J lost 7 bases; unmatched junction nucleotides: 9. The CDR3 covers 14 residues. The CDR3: CASRTGTASNEQFF. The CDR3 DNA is TGTGCCAGCAGGACCGGGACAGCATCAAATGAGCAGTTCTTC.

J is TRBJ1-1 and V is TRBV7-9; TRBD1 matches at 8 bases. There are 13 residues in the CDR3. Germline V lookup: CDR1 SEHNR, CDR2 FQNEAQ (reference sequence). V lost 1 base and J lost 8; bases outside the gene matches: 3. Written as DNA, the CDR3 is TGTGCCAGCAGCTTAGTGGGGGACAGGGAAGCTTTCTTT. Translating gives CASSLVGDREAFF.

DNA for the CDR3: TGTGCCAGCAGTACGCCGGGACTCCACGAGCAGTACTTC. The encoded protein is CASSTPGLHEQYF. The chain couples TRBV28 to TRBJ2-7; D possibly corresponds to TRBD2 (6 bases). The CDR3 consists of 13 residues. Trimming took off 5 bases at V and 5 bases at J, with 13 bases between the two ends. Germline assignment: CDR1 MDHEN and CDR2 SYDVKM.

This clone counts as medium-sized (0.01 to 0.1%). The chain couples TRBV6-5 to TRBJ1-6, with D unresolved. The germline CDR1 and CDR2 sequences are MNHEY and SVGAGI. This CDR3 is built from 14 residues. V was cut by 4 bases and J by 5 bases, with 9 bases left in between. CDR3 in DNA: TGTGCCAGCAGTTCCCCGGGAGATAATTCACCCCTCCACTTT. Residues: CASSSPGDNSPLHF.

The CDR3 reads CASSLAGDTDTQYF. CDR3 nucleotide sequence: TGTGCCAGCAGTCTAGCGGGAGACACAGATACGCAGTATTTT. The rearrangement uses TRBV6-5 and TRBJ2-3, with 10 bases matching TRBD2. Trimming took 5 bases from V and 2 from J; bases not matched to a gene: 1. The V gene's germline CDR1 is MNHEY and CDR2 SVGAGI. The CDR3 contains 14 residues.

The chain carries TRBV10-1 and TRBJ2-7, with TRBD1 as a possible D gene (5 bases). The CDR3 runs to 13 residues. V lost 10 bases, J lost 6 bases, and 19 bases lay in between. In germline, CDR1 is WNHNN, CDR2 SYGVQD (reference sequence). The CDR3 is CATPVGPRVEQYF. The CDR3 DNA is TGCGCCACCCCGGTAGGACCCAGGGTCGAGCAGTACTTC.